This record covers a single T cell receptor beta chain. The data were obtained in a study of T cells after yellow fever vaccination. Trimming shortened V by 0 bases and J by 6 bases, and 16 bases separated the two germline ends. This CDR3 is built from 16 residues. CDR1 is LGHNA, CDR2 YSLEER, per germline. Using its own MiXCR run on the 5' RACE reads, TCRdb lists one record per CDR3 protein. The repertoire holds some 340,000 distinct CDR3 sequences, with roughly 10% as singletons. This clonotype was sampled from a man aged 18-30 years who received the YFV17D yellow fever vaccine. This specimen was CD4+ T cells sorted from PBMCs, taken 45 days after the yellow fever booster vaccination. The chain recombines TRBV4-3 with TRBJ2-3, with D possibly matching TRBD2 (5 bases). The CDR3, as DNA: TGCGCCAGCAGCCAAGATTCGAGGGCCCCCGTCGATACGCAGTATTTT. Protein product: CASSQDSRAPVDTQYF.